The T cell receptor (beta chain) under discussion was sequenced for a study of regulatory T cells in long-lasting Graves disease. The study's findings and limits: Favored usage of TRBV28, TRBJ1-2 and TRBJ2-5 was recorded in persistent disease.

To make TCR beta libraries, researchers used iRepertoire HTBI primers and Arm-PCR of CDR3 regions. MiXCR, run by TCRdb on the multiplex PCR reads, gives a single entry per CDR3 protein. The sample yields around 230,000 distinct CDR3 sequences, approximately 20% seen once. This clonotype has at least ten counts. The antigen is unknown. V was trimmed by 4 bases and J by 11 bases, leaving 9 bases between them. This CDR3 contains 11 residues. This sample's time point: newly diagnosed GD, antithyroid drugs for less than 3 months. From RNA extracted from PBMCs, the TCR library was made. Enrollment of patients was through an endocrinology department in Xi'an, China.

This chain joins TRBV12-3 or TRBV12-4 and TRBJ1-3; D unclear. This TCR was sampled from a female donor with Graves disease. Material: peripheral blood mononuclear cells (PBMCs), obtained at new diagnosis, from a patient treated with antithyroid drugs. The CDR3 DNA follows: TGTGCCAGCAGTTCACGCGGGCCCATATATTTT. This sequence encodes CASSSRGPIYF.